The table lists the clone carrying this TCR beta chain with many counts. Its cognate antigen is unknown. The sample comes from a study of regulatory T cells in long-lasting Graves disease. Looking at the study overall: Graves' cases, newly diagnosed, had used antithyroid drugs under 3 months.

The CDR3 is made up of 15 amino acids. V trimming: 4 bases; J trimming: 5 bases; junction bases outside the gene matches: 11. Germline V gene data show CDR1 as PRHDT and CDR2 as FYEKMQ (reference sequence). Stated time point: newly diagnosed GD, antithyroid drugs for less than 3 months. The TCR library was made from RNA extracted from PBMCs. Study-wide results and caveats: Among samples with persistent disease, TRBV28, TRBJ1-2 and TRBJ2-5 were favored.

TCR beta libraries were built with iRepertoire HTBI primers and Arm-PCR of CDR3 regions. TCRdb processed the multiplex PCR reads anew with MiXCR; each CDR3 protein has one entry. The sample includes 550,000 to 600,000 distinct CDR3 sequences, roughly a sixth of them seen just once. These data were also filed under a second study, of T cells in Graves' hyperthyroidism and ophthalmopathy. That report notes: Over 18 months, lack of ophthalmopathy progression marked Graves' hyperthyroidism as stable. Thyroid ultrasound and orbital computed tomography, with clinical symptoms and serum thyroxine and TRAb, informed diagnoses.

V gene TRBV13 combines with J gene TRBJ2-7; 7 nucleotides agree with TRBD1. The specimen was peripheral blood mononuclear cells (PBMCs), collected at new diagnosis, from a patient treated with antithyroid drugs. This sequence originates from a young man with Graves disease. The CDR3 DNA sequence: TGTGCCAGCAGCTATTTCAACAGGGGATTCCACGAGCAGTACTTC. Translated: CASSYFNRGFHEQYF.